The text below deals with one T cell receptor (beta chain). Its antigen is not identified. The data were obtained in a study of shared clonotypes between healthy human individuals. Germline V gene data show CDR1 as SGHNT and CDR2 as YYREEE (reference sequence). Trimming cost V 4 bases and J 5 bases; bases outside gene matches: 4. CDR3 length: 13 amino acids. Sorted-subset replicate PCR reactions were performed with about 200 ng DNA, corresponding to tens of thousands of T cell genomes. In the authors' methods: ImmunoSEQ output lacked quality scores and full-length reads, limiting matched filtering. Profiled with immunoSEQ multiplex PCR; TCRdb holds only in-frame clones, not every one. D and trimming were read from the DNA, whereas the V and J calls and clone size are those reported in that table. Of 2 million to 2.5 million clones listed, nearly 97% were seen once; the top ten hold more than 0.1%. Study-wide results and limits: When compared with the clonotypes that were shared by all four sorted-subset donors, the non-shared clonotypes turned out to have lower generation probabilities.

The chain has TRBV5-4 and TRBJ2-5; 8 bases agree with TRBD1. This sequence was found in a man between 18 and 29 years old in good health. The material sequenced was naive CD4+ T cells sorted from blood. The subset denotes: CD45RA+ positively selected. The CDR3 reads CASSKGQVETQYF. CDR3 DNA: TGTGCCAGCAGCAAGGGACAGGTTGAGACCCAGTACTTC.